Here is one T cell receptor (beta chain) with its context. J gave up 3 bases and V 4 bases, and 8 bases lay outside the gene matches. The CDR3 runs to 17 residues. Per germline, CDR1 SGHTA and CDR2 FQGTGA. In the original analysis: The authors estimated nucleated cell counts from reference gene primer amplification. The table came from immunoSEQ multiplex PCR; TCRdb's copy has only in-frame clones and leaves some out. V and J calls and clone size are given by that table; D and trimming were obtained from the DNA. Counted here are some 210,000 clones, about 90% occurring once; the ten biggest clones make up roughly 1.2%. The data are from a study of blood T cell repertoires in COVID-19. Study-wide context: Acute and convalescent COVID-19 samples came from the United States, Italy and Spain. Sample material is recorded as cDNA or gDNA derived from T cells, B-cell-depleted T cells, or PBMCs.

The sequenced material came from peripheral blood. The chain has TRBV7-3 and TRBJ2-6, with 8 positions matching TRBD1. The receptor comes from a man aged 30-40 years with acute or convalescent COVID-19. The CDR3 loop is CASSSGTGFLGANVLTF. As DNA, the CDR3 is TGTGCCAGCAGCTCCGGGACAGGTTTCCTTGGGGCCAACGTCCTGACTTTC.